This T cell receptor beta chain comes out of a study of shared clonotypes between healthy human individuals. The germline V gene has CDR1 SGHRS and CDR2 YFSETQ. There are 14 residues in the CDR3. J gave up 3 bases and V 4 bases, and 3 bases lay outside the gene matches. Repertoires were generated with immunoSEQ multiplex PCR, while TCRdb's copy carries only in-frame clones and drops some. The data hold about 1.5 million clones, with 95% to 99% observed a single time. With regard to this clone: Other DNA sequences within the sample encode an identical CDR3.

This TCR was sampled from a man aged 25 to 40 in good health. The chain couples TRBV5-1 to TRBJ1-1; 10 bases match TRBD1. Sequenced sample: naive CD4+ T cells sorted from blood. Subset meaning: CD45RA+ positively selected. The CDR3 DNA is TGCGCCAGCAGCATCGGGACAGGGGACACTGAAGCTTTCTTT. Its protein product is CASSIGTGDTEAFF. Complete variable domain (other parts from reference TRBV5-1 and TRBJ1-1): KAGVTQTPRYLIKTRGQQVTLSCSPISGHRSVSWYQQTPGQGLQFLFEYFSETQRNKGNFPGRFSGRQFSNSRSEMNVSTLELGDSALYLCASSIGTGDTEAFFGQGTRLTVV.